Each of the 7 T cell receptor beta chains below was sequenced from the same sample in a study of T-cell memory formation after mild COVID-19. TCRdb reanalysed the 5' RACE reads using MiXCR and keeps one entry per CDR3 protein. This sample has roughly 370,000 distinct CDR3 sequences, with roughly 15% found just once. Specimen: PBMCs or a T cell subset sorted from them (not recorded which). The receptors here all came from a man aged 18 to 30 who had mild COVID-19 (a few samples of this study predate the infection). Cell type and time point are not known.

This chain joins TRBV6-2 or TRBV6-3 and TRBJ1-4; 10 bases are a match to TRBD1. The CDR3 loop spans 15 amino acids. CDR1 is MNHEY and CDR2 is SVGEGT in the germline V gene. V was pared by 7 bases and J by 7 bases, with 9 bases of the junction left unmatched. CDR3 amino acids: CASNDRQGAGEKLFF. Written as DNA, the CDR3 is TGTGCCAGCAACGATCGACAGGGGGCAGGTGAAAAACTGTTTTTT.

This clonotype was recorded a few times. The rearrangement links TRBV9 to TRBJ2-5; D unresolved. Trimming stripped 4 bases from V and 1 base from J, with 5 bases between. CDR3 length: 12 amino acids. Germline V gene lookup returns CDR1 SGDLS and CDR2 YYNGEE. For the CDR3, the DNA is TGTGCCAGCAGCACCGCCCAAGAGACCCAGTACTTC. Translated: CASSTAQETQYF.

The chain has TRBV4-1 and TRBJ2-5; TRBD2 matches at 11 bases. Trimming took 2 bases from V and 5 from J; bases not matched to a gene: 7. The CDR3 consists of 16 residues. Germline V lookup: CDR1 MGHRA, CDR2 YSYEKL. CDR3 sequence (DNA): TGCGCCAGCAGCCAACGGACTAGCGGGCTCTCTGAGACCCAGTACTTC. As protein: CASSQRTSGLSETQYF.

This clonotype appeared many times. The J gene is TRBJ1-1, the V gene TRBV7-3, with 7 bases fitting TRBD1. Germline-derived CDR1 and CDR2 are SGHTA and FQGTGA. J gave up 3 bases and V 2 bases, and 3 bases lay outside the gene matches. The CDR3 runs 14 residues. The CDR3 coding sequence is TGTGCCAGCAGCTTACAGGGGGGAGACACTGAAGCTTTCTTT. Translation gives CASSLQGGDTEAFF.

This clonotype was counted between two and nine times. The gene calls are TRBV7-3 and TRBJ2-2, with D possibly TRBD1 on 6 matching bases. This CDR3 has 15 amino acids. Germline V gene data show CDR1 as SGHTA and CDR2 as FQGTGA. Trimming removed 2 bases from V and 3 bases from J, with 10 bases in between. As DNA, the CDR3 is TGTGCCAGCAGCTTACGGCCAGGGGACACCGGGGAGCTGTTTTTT. This gives the protein CASSLRPGDTGELFF.

The V call is TRBV4-1, the J call TRBJ2-5; D possibly matches TRBD1 or TRBD2 (5 bases each). CDR3 length equals 17 residues. The germline CDR1 and CDR2 sequences are MGHRA and YSYEKL. V lost 6 bases and J lost 5, with 25 bases in between. For the CDR3, the DNA is TGCGCCAGCAGTCTTCGGGTGGGGCGTCCTCCGGGGGAGACCCAGTACTTC. Translated: CASSLRVGRPPGETQYF.

This clonotype was observed a handful of times. CDR3 DNA sequence: TGTGCCAGCAGTACACAGGGGGCACACACCATATATTTT. Its protein is CASSTQGAHTIYF. The chain couples TRBV12-3 or TRBV12-4 to TRBJ1-3; TRBD1 matches 9 bases. The CDR3 runs to 13 residues. After removal of 5 bases from V and 8 bases from J, the junction contained 4 bases not matched to a gene.